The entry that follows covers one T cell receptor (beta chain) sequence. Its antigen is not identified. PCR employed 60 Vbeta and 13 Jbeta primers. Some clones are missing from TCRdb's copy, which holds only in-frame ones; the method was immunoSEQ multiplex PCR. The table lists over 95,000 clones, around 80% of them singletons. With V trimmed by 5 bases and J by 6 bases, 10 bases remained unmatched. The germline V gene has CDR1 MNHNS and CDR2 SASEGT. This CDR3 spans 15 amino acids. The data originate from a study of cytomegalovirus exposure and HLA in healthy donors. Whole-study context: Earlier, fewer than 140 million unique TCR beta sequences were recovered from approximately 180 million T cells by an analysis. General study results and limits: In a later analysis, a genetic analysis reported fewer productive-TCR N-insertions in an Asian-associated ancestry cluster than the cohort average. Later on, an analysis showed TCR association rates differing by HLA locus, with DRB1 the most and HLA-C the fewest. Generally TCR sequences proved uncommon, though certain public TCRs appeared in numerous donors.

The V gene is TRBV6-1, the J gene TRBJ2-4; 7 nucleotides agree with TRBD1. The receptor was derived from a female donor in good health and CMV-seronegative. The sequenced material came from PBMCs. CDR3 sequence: CASSPYGDRGNIQYF. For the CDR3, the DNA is TGTGCCAGCAGTCCCTACGGGGACAGAGGAAACATTCAGTACTTC.